The 17 T cell receptor beta chains below come from one sample, sequenced in a study of PD-L1 blockade in urothelial cancer. Indicated time point: peripheral blood 6 weeks after treatment start. The protocol was immunoSEQ multiplex PCR, while the TCRdb copy is restricted to in-frame clones and leaves out a portion. The repertoire has around 110,000 clones, 80% to 90% of them found once; the top ten carry 1.5% to 2%. The sample consisted of PBMCs, taken around atezolizumab (anti-PD-L1) treatment. The receptor source for this set is a man in his sixties with urothelial cancer.

As regards this clone: One end of the junction is discordant with germline, which a read error may explain. This rearrangement joins TRBV2 to TRBJ2-1; TRBD2 agrees at 9 bases. The germline V gene encodes CDR1 SNHLY and CDR2 FYNNEI. The CDR3 is made up of 12 amino acids. The CDR3 bases are TGCCTAGCGGGGCCCCTAGCCCATGAGCAGTTCTTC. It specifies CLAGPLAHEQFF.

In DNA form, the CDR3 reads TGTGCCAGCAGTGATTGGGTAGCGGGAGGGGATACGCAGTATTTT. This sequence encodes CASSDWVAGGDTQYF. The rearrangement uses TRBV2 and TRBJ2-3, with 11 nucleotides matching TRBD2. The germline gives CDR1 SNHLY, CDR2 FYNNEI. CDR3 length equals 15 residues. The ends lost 3 bases at V and 6 bases at J; junction bases unmatched: 5.

The chain joins TRBV28 to TRBJ2-4, with 10 bases aligning to TRBD1. This CDR3 region has 14 residues. Losses at the gene ends were 4 bases for V and 6 bases for J; bases not matched to a gene: 3. Germline V gene lookup returns CDR1 MDHEN and CDR2 SYDVKM. The CDR3 reads CASSSGTGANIQYF. CDR3 DNA: TGTGCCAGCAGTTCCGGGACAGGGGCAAACATTCAGTACTTC. Full variable domain (outside the CDR3, taken from reference TRBV28 and TRBJ2-4): DVKVTQSSRYLVKRTGEKVFLECVQDMDHENMFWYRQDPGLGLRLIYFSYDVKMKEKGDIPEGYSVSREKKERFSLILESASTNQTSMYLCASSSGTGANIQYFGAGTRLSVL.

This chain links TRBV5-1 with TRBJ1-3; 8 bases are a match to TRBD1. From germline, CDR1 is SGHRS and CDR2 YFSETQ. This CDR3 is built from 18 residues. The trim removed 0 bases at V and 4 bases at J, leaving 12 bases unmatched. The CDR3, as DNA: TGCGCCAGCAGCTTGGGGGGGACGGACAGGGCGTCGGGAAACACCATATATTTT. Its translation is CASSLGGTDRASGNTIYF.

The chain has TRBV2 and TRBJ2-2, with 9 positions matching TRBD2. V lost 1 base, J lost 3 bases, and 9 bases stayed unmatched. The CDR3 runs 18 residues. Per germline, CDR1 SNHLY and CDR2 FYNNEI. The CDR3 coding sequence is TGTGCCAGCAGTGAAGTAGGGCCTAGCGGGAAGTACACCGGGGAGCTGTTTTTT. Protein: CASSEVGPSGKYTGELFF.

In its sample, this clone was seen once. The chain couples TRBV4-1 to TRBJ2-1, with TRBD1 as a possible D gene (5 bases). CDR1 MGHRA and CDR2 YSYEKL come from the germline V gene. V was trimmed by 1 base and J by 0 bases, leaving 10 bases between them. This CDR3 region has 16 residues. In nucleotides, the CDR3 is TGCGCCAGCAGCCAAGCAGGGTCGGGCTCCTACAATGAGCAGTTCTTC. Translating gives CASSQAGSGSYNEQFF.

V is TRBV19 and J is TRBJ1-5; no clear D gene. Germline V gene lookup returns CDR1 LNHDA and CDR2 SQIVND (reference sequence). V lost 1 base and J 6 bases, leaving 4 bases between the germline ends. The CDR3 length is 12 residues. CDR3 protein: CASSIGSQPQHF. In nucleotides, the CDR3 is TGTGCCAGTAGTATAGGCAGTCAGCCCCAGCATTTT.

This rearrangement joins TRBV9 to TRBJ2-5; 7 bases fit TRBD1. The ends lost 0 bases at V and 5 bases at J; junction bases unmatched: 4. Looked up from germline, CDR1 is SGDLS and CDR2 is YYNGEE. The CDR3 has 14 residues. Here the CDR3 DNA reads TGTGCCAGCAGCGTAGGACAGGGACGGGAGACCCAGTACTTC. It specifies CASSVGQGRETQYF.

The rearrangement joins TRBV7-2 to TRBJ2-3; D may be TRBD2 (6 bases). The germline V gene has CDR1 SGHTA and CDR2 FQGNSA. V was pared by 3 bases and J by 1 base, with 14 bases between. CDR3 length equals 16 residues. This CDR3 reads CASSFRGSVGTDTQYF. The CDR3 DNA sequence: TGTGCCAGCAGCTTCCGGGGGTCCGTGGGCACAGATACGCAGTATTTT. Full variable domain (rest looked up from reference TRBV7-2 and TRBJ2-3): GAGVSQSPSNKVTEKGKDVELRCDPISGHTALYWYRQSLGQGLEFLIYFQGNSAPDKSGLPSDRFSAERTGGSVSTLTIQRTQQEDSAVYLCASSFRGSVGTDTQYFGPGTRLTVL.

This clone was picked up many times. The chain couples TRBV6-5 to TRBJ2-2; the D gene is possibly TRBD2 (5 bases). The CDR3 is made up of 12 amino acids. Germline V CDR1 and CDR2: MNHEY, SVGAGI. The V and J ends lost 6 bases and 6 bases respectively, with 8 bases between them. The CDR3 DNA reads TGTGCCAGCAGCAGGAGGCCCGGGGAGCTGTTTTTT. Translation gives CASSRRPGELFF.

The gene calls are TRBV27 and TRBJ2-1; 7 nucleotides line up with TRBD2. Per the germline V gene, CDR1 is MNHEY and CDR2 is SMNVEV (reference sequence). The ends lost 6 bases at V and 2 bases at J; junction bases unmatched: 1. This CDR3 has 13 amino acids. CDR3 coding DNA: TGTGCCAGCAGGCGGGAGACCTACAATGAGCAGTTCTTC. Its translation is CASRRETYNEQFF.

J is TRBJ2-1 and V is TRBV11-3; a possible D gene is TRBD2 (5 bases). V gave up 5 bases and J gave up 0 bases, with 11 bases separating them. CDR1 SGHNT and CDR2 YENEEA come from the germline V gene. The CDR3 runs to 15 residues. The CDR3 DNA sequence: TGTGCCAGCAGCGGCGGGTCCAGCTCCTACAATGAGCAGTTCTTC. This sequence encodes CASSGGSSSYNEQFF. The complete variable domain, with remaining parts taken from reference TRBV11-3 and TRBJ2-1, reads EAGVVQSPRYKIIEKKQPVAFWCNPISGHNTLYWYLQNLGQGPELLIRYENEEAVDDSQLPKDRFSAERLKGVDSTLKIQPAELGDSAVYLCASSGGSSSYNEQFFGPGTRLTVL.

The V and J genes are TRBV9 and TRBJ2-5; perhaps TRBD1 as D (5 bases). Germline CDR1 SGDLS, CDR2 YYNGEE. This CDR3 has 15 amino acids. The V end was cut by 0 bases, the J end by 4 bases, with 13 bases between. CDR3 loop: CASSVVPGPTETQYF. The CDR3 DNA reads TGTGCCAGCAGCGTAGTTCCAGGGCCTACAGAGACCCAGTACTTC.

The CDR3 here is CASSTQGLDTEAFF. CDR3 DNA sequence: TGTGCCAGCAGCACCCAGGGTTTAGACACTGAAGCTTTCTTT. The chain recombines TRBV28 with TRBJ1-1; weak D call: TRBD1 (5 bases). Germline V CDR1 and CDR2: MDHEN, SYDVKM. This CDR3 comprises 14 residues. V was cut by 6 bases and J by 3 bases, with 14 bases left in between.

This clone occurred a few times. The V gene is TRBV6-4, the J gene TRBJ2-1, with D hard to call. CDR3 size: 12 residues. V was clipped by 8 bases and J by 7 bases, with 12 bases between them. CDR1 is MRHNA, CDR2 SNTAGT, per germline. The CDR3 region is CASHSPANEQFF. CDR3 coding DNA: TGTGCCAGCCATAGCCCGGCAAATGAGCAGTTCTTC.

The V gene is TRBV6-6, the J gene TRBJ1-4; 7 nucleotides match TRBD1. V lost 4 bases to trimming and J lost 7 bases; unmatched junction nucleotides: 9. Germline loops: CDR1 MNHNY, CDR2 SVGAGI (reference sequence). This CDR3 spans 15 amino acids. CDR3 nucleotides: TGTGCCAGCAGTTTCCCCCAGGGGGAGAGTGAAAAACTGTTTTTT. Its translation is CASSFPQGESEKLFF.

This chain uses TRBV27 with TRBJ2-7, with D perhaps TRBD1 (6 bases). Germline V gives CDR1 MNHEY, CDR2 SMNVEV (reference sequence). V shed 6 bases and J shed 1 base, with 19 bases lying between them. The CDR3 has 16 residues. The CDR3 nucleotides are TGTGCCAGCAGCCGGGACACCGGTAAGGGATCCTACGAGCAGTACTTC. This gives the protein CASSRDTGKGSYEQYF.